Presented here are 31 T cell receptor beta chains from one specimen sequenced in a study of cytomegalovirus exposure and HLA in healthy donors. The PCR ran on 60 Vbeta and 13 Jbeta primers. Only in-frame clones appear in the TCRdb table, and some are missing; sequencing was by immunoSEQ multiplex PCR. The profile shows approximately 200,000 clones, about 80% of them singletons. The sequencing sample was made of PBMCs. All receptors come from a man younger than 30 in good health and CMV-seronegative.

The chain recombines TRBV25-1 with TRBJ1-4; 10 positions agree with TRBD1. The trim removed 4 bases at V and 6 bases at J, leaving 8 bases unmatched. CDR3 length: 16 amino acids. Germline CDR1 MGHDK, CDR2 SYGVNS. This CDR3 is CASSAAVGTGDEKLFF. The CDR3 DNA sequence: TGTGCCAGCAGTGCCGCGGTGGGGACAGGGGATGAAAAACTGTTTTTT.

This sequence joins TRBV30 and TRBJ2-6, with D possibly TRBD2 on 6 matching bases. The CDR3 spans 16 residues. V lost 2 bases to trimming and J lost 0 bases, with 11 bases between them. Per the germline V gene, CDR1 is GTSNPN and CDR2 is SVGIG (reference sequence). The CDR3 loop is CAWSKGGPSGANVLTF. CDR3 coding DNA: TGTGCCTGGAGTAAGGGAGGCCCCTCTGGGGCCAACGTCCTGACTTTC. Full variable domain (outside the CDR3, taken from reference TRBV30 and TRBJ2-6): SQTIHQWPATLVQPVGSPLSLECTVEGTSNPNLYWYRQAAGRGLQLLFYSVGIGQISSEVPQNLSASRPQDRQFILSSKKLLLSDSGFYLCAWSKGGPSGANVLTFGAGSRLTVL.

The CDR3 region is CASSLKSVNSPLHF. The CDR3 DNA sequence: TGTGCCAGCAGCTTAAAAAGCGTGAATTCACCCCTCCACTTT. The V and J genes are TRBV11-2 and TRBJ1-6; the D is unclear. The CDR3 is 14 amino acids. Germline-derived CDR1 and CDR2 are SGHAT and FQNNGV. With 2 bases removed from V and 7 bases from J, the gap between germline ends came to 9 bases.

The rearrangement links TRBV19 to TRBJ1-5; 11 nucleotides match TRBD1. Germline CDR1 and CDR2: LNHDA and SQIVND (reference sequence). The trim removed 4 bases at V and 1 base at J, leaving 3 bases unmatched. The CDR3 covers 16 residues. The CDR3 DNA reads TGTGCCAGTAGTAGGACAGGGGGCTGGAGCAATCAGCCCCAGCATTTT. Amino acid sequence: CASSRTGGWSNQPQHF.

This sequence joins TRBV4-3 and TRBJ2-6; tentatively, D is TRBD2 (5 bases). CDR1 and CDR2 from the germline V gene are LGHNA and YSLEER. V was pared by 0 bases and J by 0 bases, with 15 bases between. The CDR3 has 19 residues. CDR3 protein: CASSQEGLALSSGANVLTF. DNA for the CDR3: TGCGCCAGCAGCCAAGAGGGGTTAGCGCTGAGCTCTGGGGCCAACGTCCTGACTTTC.

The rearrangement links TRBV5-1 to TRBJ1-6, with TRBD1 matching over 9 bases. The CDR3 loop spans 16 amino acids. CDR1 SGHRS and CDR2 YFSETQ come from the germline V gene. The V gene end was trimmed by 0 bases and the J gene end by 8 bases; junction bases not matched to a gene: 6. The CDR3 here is CASSLGHRGQDSPLHF. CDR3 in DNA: TGCGCCAGCAGCTTGGGGCACAGGGGGCAGGATTCACCCCTCCACTTT.

The CDR3 sequence: CASSLGGPPIDTQYF. The CDR3, as DNA: TGTGCCAGCTCACTCGGGGGGCCCCCCATTGATACGCAGTATTTT. The chain carries TRBV18 and TRBJ2-3; tentative D call: TRBD2 (7 bases). CDR1 is KGHSH and CDR2 is LQKENI in the germline V gene. The ends were cut back, 4 bases at V and 6 bases at J, with 17 bases in the middle. This CDR3 contains 15 residues.

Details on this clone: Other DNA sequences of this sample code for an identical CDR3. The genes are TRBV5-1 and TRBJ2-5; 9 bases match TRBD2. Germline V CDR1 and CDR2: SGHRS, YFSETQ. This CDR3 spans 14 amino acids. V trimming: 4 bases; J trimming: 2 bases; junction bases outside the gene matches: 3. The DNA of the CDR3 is TGCGCCAGCAGCCTCCTAGCGGGGCAAGAGACCCAGTACTTC. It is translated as CASSLLAGQETQYF.

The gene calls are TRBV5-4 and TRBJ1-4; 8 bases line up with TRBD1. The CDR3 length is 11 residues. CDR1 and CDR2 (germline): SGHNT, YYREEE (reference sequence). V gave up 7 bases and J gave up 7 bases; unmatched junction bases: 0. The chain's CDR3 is CASGQGEKLFF. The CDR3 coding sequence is TGTGCCAGCGGACAGGGTGAAAAACTGTTTTTT. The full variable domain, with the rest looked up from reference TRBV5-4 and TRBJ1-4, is ETGVTQSPTHLIKTRGQQVTLRCSSQSGHNTVSWYQQALGQGPQFIFQYYREEENGRGNFPPRFSGLQFPNYSSELNVNALELDDSALYLCASGQGEKLFFGSGTQLSVL.

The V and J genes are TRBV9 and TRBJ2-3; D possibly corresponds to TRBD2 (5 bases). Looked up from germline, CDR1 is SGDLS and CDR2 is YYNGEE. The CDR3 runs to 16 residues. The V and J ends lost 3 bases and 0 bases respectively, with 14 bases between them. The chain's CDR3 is CASSGSRETSTDTQYF. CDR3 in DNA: TGTGCCAGCAGCGGGTCGAGGGAAACTAGCACAGATACGCAGTATTTT.

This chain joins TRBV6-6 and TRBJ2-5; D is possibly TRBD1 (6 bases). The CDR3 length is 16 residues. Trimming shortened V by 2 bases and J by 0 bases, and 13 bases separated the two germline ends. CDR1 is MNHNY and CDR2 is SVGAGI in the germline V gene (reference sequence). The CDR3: CASSYGQGPYQETQYF. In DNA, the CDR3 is TGTGCCAGCAGTTACGGGCAGGGGCCGTACCAAGAGACCCAGTACTTC.

CDR3 bases: TGTGCCAGCAGCTTATTTTTGCGGGAAGAAGCTTTCTTT. Translated, it gives CASSLFLREEAFF. This chain joins TRBV11-3 and TRBJ1-1, with no clear D. CDR1 is SGHNT and CDR2 is YENEEA in the germline V gene. Trimming left V 2 bases short and J 8 bases short, with 12 bases between. CDR3 size: 13 residues. The full variable domain, in which reference TRBV11-3 and TRBJ1-1 provide the parts outside the CDR3, is EAGVVQSPRYKIIEKKQPVAFWCNPISGHNTLYWYLQNLGQGPELLIRYENEEAVDDSQLPKDRFSAERLKGVDSTLKIQPAELGDSAVYLCASSLFLREEAFFGQGTRLTVV.

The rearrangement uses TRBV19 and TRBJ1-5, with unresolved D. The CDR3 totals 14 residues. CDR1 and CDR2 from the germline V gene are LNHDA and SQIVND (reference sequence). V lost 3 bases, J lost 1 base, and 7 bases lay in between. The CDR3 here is CASSMEQSNQPQHF. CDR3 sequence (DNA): TGTGCCAGTAGTATGGAACAGAGCAATCAGCCCCAGCATTTT.

CDR3 coding DNA: TGCGCCAGCAGCTTTGAGGAGACGGCCTATGGCTACACCTTC. It specifies CASSFEETAYGYTF. The chain couples TRBV5-1 to TRBJ1-2; D gene uncertain. The CDR3 loop spans 14 amino acids. Trimming pared 2 bases from V and 4 bases from J, leaving 12 bases between. CDR1 is SGHRS, CDR2 YFSETQ, per germline. Supplemented by reference TRBV5-1 and TRBJ1-2, the full variable domain reads KAGVTQTPRYLIKTRGQQVTLSCSPISGHRSVSWYQQTPGQGLQFLFEYFSETQRNKGNFPGRFSGRQFSNSRSEMNVSTLELGDSALYLCASSFEETAYGYTFGSGTRLTVV.

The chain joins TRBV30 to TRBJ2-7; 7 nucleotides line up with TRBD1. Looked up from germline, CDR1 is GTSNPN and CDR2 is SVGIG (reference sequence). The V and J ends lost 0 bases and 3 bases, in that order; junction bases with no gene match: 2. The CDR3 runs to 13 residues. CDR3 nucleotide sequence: TGTGCCTGGAGTGTACAGGGGATCTACGAGCAGTACTTC. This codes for CAWSVQGIYEQYF.

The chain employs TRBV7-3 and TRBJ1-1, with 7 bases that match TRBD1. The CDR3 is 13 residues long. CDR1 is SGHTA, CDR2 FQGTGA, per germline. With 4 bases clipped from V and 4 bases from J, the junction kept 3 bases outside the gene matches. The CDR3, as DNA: TGTGCCAGCAGCTCACAGGGGACCACTGAAGCTTTCTTT. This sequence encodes CASSSQGTTEAFF. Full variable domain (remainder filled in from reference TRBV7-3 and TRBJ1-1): GAGVSQTPSNKVTEKGKYVELRCDPISGHTALYWYRQSLGQGPEFLIYFQGTGAADDSGLPNDRFFAVRPEGSVSTLKIQRTERGDSAVYLCASSSQGTTEAFFGQGTRLTVV.

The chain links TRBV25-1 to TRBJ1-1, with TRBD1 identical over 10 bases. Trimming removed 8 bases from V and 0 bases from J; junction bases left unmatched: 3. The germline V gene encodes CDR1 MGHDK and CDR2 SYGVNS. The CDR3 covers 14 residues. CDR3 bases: TGTGCCAGCGGGACAGGGGTTATGAACACTGAAGCTTTCTTT. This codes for CASGTGVMNTEAFF.

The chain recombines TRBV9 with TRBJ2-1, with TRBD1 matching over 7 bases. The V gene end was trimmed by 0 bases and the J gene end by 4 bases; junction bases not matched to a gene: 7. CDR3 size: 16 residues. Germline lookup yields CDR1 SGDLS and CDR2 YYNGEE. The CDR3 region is CASSVGGTRGYNEQFF. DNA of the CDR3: TGTGCCAGCAGCGTAGGTGGGACCAGGGGGTACAATGAGCAGTTCTTC.

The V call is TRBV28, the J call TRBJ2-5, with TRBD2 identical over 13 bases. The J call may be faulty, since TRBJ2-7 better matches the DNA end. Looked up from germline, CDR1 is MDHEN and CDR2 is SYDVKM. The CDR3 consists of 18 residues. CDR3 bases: TGTGCCAGCAGTTTATTAGGCCCGGGACTAGCGGGGTCCTACGAGCAGTACTTC. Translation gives CASSLLGPGLAGSYEQYF.

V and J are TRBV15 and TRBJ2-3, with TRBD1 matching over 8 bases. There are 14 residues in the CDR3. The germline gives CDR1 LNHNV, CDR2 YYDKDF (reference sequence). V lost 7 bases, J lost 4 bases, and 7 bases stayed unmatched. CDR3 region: CATTSTGAPDTQYF. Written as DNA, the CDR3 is TGTGCCACCACCTCGACAGGGGCGCCAGATACGCAGTATTTT.

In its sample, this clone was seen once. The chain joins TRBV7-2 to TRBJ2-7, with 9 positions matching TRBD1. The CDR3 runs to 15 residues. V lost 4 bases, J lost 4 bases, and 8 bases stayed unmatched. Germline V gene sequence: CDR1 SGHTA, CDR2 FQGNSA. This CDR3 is CASSSGQGRVYEQYF. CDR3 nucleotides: TGTGCCAGCAGCTCCGGACAGGGGAGGGTGTACGAGCAGTACTTC. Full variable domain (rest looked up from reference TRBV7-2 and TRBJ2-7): GAGVSQSPSNKVTEKGKDVELRCDPISGHTALYWYRQSLGQGLEFLIYFQGNSAPDKSGLPSDRFSAERTGGSVSTLTIQRTQQEDSAVYLCASSSGQGRVYEQYFGPGTRLTVT.

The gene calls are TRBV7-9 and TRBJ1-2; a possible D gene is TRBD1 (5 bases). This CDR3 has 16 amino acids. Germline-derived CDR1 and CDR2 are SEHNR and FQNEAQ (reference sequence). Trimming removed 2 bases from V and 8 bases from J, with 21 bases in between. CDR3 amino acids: CASSLIVRDPTWGYTF. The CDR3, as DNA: TGTGCCAGCAGCTTAATAGTCAGGGATCCTACTTGGGGCTACACCTTC.

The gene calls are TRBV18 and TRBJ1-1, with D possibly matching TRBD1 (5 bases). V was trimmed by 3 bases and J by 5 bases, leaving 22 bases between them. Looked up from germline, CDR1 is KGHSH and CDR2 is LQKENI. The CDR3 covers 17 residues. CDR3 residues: CASSPKGEQGGGTEAFF. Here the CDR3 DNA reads TGTGCCAGCTCACCTAAAGGCGAGCAGGGAGGCGGGACTGAAGCTTTCTTT.

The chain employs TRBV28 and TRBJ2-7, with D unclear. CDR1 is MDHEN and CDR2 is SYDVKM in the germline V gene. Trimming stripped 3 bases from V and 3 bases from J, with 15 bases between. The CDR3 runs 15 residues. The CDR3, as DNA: TGTGCCAGCAGTTTGCTGTCTGGGCCACACTACGAGCAGTACTTC. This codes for CASSLLSGPHYEQYF. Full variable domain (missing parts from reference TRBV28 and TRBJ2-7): DVKVTQSSRYLVKRTGEKVFLECVQDMDHENMFWYRQDPGLGLRLIYFSYDVKMKEKGDIPEGYSVSREKKERFSLILESASTNQTSMYLCASSLLSGPHYEQYFGPGTRLTVT.

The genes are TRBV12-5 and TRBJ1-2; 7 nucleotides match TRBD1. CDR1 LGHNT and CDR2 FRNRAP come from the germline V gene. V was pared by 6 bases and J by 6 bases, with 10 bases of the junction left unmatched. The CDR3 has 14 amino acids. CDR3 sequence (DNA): TGTGCTAGTGGAATGCCCGGGACAGAGAATGGCTACACCTTC. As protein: CASGMPGTENGYTF.

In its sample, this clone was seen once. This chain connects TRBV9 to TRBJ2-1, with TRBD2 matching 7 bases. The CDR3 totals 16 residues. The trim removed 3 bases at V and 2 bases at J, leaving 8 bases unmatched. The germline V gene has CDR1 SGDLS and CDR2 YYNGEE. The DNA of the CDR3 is TGTGCCAGCAGCGGTACCGCGGGGGACCCCTACAATGAGCAGTTCTTC. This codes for CASSGTAGDPYNEQFF.

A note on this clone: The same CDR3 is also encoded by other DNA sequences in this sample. In DNA form, the CDR3 reads TGTGCCAGCAGCTCCCTAAACACCGGGGAGCTGTTTTTT. Its protein product is CASSSLNTGELFF. V is TRBV7-3 and J is TRBJ2-2; D remains ambiguous. Looked up from germline, CDR1 is SGHTA and CDR2 is FQGTGA. V lost 4 bases to trimming and J lost 2 bases, with 5 bases between them. This CDR3 is built from 13 residues.

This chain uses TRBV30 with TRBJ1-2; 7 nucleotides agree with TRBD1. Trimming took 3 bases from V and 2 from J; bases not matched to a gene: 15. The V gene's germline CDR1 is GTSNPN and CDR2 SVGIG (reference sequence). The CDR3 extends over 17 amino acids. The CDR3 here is CAWREGALGLTNYGYTF. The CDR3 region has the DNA TGTGCCTGGAGGGAGGGGGCGCTGGGTCTTACGAACTATGGCTACACCTTC.

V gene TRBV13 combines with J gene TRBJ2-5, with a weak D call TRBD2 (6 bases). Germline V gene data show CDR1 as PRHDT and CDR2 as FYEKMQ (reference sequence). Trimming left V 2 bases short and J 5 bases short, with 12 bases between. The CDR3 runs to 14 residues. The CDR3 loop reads CASSLLGSGETQYF. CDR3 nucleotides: TGTGCCAGCAGCTTATTAGGTAGCGGCGAGACCCAGTACTTC.

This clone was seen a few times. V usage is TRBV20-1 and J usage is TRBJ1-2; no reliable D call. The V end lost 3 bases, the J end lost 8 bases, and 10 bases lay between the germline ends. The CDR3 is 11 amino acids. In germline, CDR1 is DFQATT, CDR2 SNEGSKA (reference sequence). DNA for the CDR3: TGCAGTGCTAGGAGGGTCGAGGGCTACACCTTC. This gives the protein CSARRVEGYTF.

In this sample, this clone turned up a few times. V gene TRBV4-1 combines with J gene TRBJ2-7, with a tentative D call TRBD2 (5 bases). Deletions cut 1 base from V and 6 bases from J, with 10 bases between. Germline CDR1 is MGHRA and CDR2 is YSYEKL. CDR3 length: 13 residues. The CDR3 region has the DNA TGCGCCAGCAGCCAAGCCGAGGGTTTCGAGCAGTACTTC. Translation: CASSQAEGFEQYF.